A single sample gave rise to the 14 T cell receptor beta chains below, sequenced in a study of blood T cell repertoires in COVID-19. TCRdb's copy holds only in-frame clones and misses some; the assay was immunoSEQ multiplex PCR. The sample consists of 300,000 to 400,000 clones, more than 75% of them appearing once. Sequenced input: peripheral blood. The receptor set was obtained from a woman aged 45 to 65 with active or convalescent COVID-19.

This sequence joins TRBV27 and TRBJ1-5; D is uncertain. There are 14 residues in the CDR3. Looked up from germline, CDR1 is MNHEY and CDR2 is SMNVEV (reference sequence). V was pared by 1 base and J by 1 base, with 5 bases between. CDR3 sequence reads: CASSLFLSNQPQHF. CDR3 DNA sequence: TGTGCCAGCAGTTTATTCCTGAGCAATCAGCCCCAGCATTTT.

Concerning this clone itself: Other DNA sequences in this sample translate to the same CDR3. V gene TRBV9 combines with J gene TRBJ2-1, with 7 bases identical to TRBD2. The J segment lost 0 bases and the V segment lost 0 bases, leaving 0 bases of the junction unmatched. This CDR3 contains 15 residues. Germline loops: CDR1 SGDLS, CDR2 YYNGEE. CDR3 sequence (DNA): TGTGCCAGCAGCGTAGCGGGGGGCTCCTACAATGAGCAGTTCTTC. Protein sequence: CASSVAGGSYNEQFF.

The chain employs TRBV19 and TRBJ1-3, with D maybe TRBD1 (6 bases). From germline, CDR1 is LNHDA and CDR2 SQIVND (reference sequence). The CDR3 has 15 residues. Trimming cost V 6 bases and J 0 bases, with 12 bases left between them. In nucleotides, the CDR3 is TGTGCCAGTAGCCTTGGACAGAACTCTGGAAACACCATATATTTT. This translates into CASSLGQNSGNTIYF.

The chain links TRBV5-1 to TRBJ2-1, with 11 bases identical to TRBD2. There are 15 residues in the CDR3. Germline CDR1 reads SGHRS; CDR2 reads YFSETQ. The J segment lost 6 bases and the V segment lost 2 bases, leaving 4 bases of the junction unmatched. CDR3 bases: TGCGCCAGCAGCTTTGCTAGCGGGGGGTTCAATGAGCAGTTCTTC. Translating gives CASSFASGGFNEQFF.

The chain links TRBV6-2 or TRBV6-3 to TRBJ1-1; D remains unclear. Germline V gives CDR1 MNHEY, CDR2 SVGEGT. V was cut by 4 bases and J by 1 base, with 10 bases left in between. This CDR3 region has 14 residues. The CDR3 DNA reads as TGTGCCAGCAGTTCAGGCCTCCGGAACACTGAAGCTTTCTTT. Amino acids: CASSSGLRNTEAFF.

The chain carries TRBV7-3 and TRBJ2-2; tentatively, D is TRBD2 (5 bases). Between the trimmed V and J ends, which lost 4 bases and 6 bases, there was a span of 12 bases. Germline-derived CDR1 and CDR2 are SGHTA and FQGTGA. This CDR3 is 14 amino acids long. The CDR3 here is CASSSGLSSGELFF. The CDR3 nucleotides are TGTGCCAGCAGCTCTGGACTGAGTTCCGGGGAGCTGTTTTTT.

The chain uses TRBV10-3 and TRBJ2-3; 7 positions agree with TRBD2. CDR3 length equals 16 residues. V shed 5 bases and J 1 base; nucleotides not matched to a gene: 9. Germline V gene lookup returns CDR1 ENHRY and CDR2 SYGVKD. Here the CDR3 DNA reads TGTGCCATCAGTTCGGGAGGCAGCAGACGCACAGATACGCAGTATTTT. Encoded protein: CAISSGGSRRTDTQYF.

The rearrangement joins TRBV18 to TRBJ2-7, with 8 bases matching TRBD1. CDR1 and CDR2 (germline): KGHSH, LQKENI. This CDR3 is built from 15 residues. The ends lost 3 bases at V and 0 bases at J; junction bases unmatched: 4. The CDR3 here is CASSPTGGTSYEQYF. The CDR3, as DNA: TGTGCCAGCTCACCTACAGGGGGGACCTCCTACGAGCAGTACTTC.

The CDR3 loop is CASSGRGIAYEQYF. CDR3 sequence (DNA): TGTGCCAGCAGTGGTAGGGGGATTGCCTACGAGCAGTACTTC. The V gene is TRBV25-1, the J gene TRBJ2-7; a weak D match, TRBD1 (6 bases). The germline gives CDR1 MGHDK, CDR2 SYGVNS. This CDR3 spans 14 amino acids. Trimming shortened V by 4 bases and J by 2 bases, and 12 bases separated the two germline ends.

This sequence joins TRBV28 and TRBJ1-1; D remains unclear. V gave up 7 bases and J gave up 0 bases, with 9 bases separating them. This CDR3 contains 13 residues. The germline gives CDR1 MDHEN, CDR2 SYDVKM. The CDR3 reads CASTTAMNTEAFF. The CDR3 DNA reads as TGTGCCAGCACCACAGCAATGAACACTGAAGCTTTCTTT.

The chain uses TRBV24-1 and TRBJ2-7, with D perhaps matching TRBD1 (6 bases). The length of the CDR3 is 15 residues. The germline V gene has CDR1 KGHDR and CDR2 SFDVKD. With 4 bases removed from V and 1 base from J, the gap between germline ends came to 13 bases. DNA of the CDR3: TGTGCCACCAGTGACCCAGGACAGAATTCCTACGAGCAGTACTTC. Translation gives CATSDPGQNSYEQYF.

The genes are TRBV7-2 and TRBJ1-4; D is undetermined. This CDR3 contains 12 residues. The V end was cut by 6 bases, the J end by 3 bases, with 5 bases between. Germline values: CDR1 SGHTA, CDR2 FQGNSA. CDR3 in DNA: TGTGCCAGCAGTCCTGCTAATGAAAAACTGTTTTTT. It encodes CASSPANEKLFF.

The gene calls are TRBV21-1 and TRBJ1-5. TRBV21-1 is noted as a pseudogene. The CDR3 loop spans 18 amino acids. CDR3 in DNA: TGTGCCAGCAGCAATACAATATTCGGAGTAGGGGGGGGTCAGCCCCAGCATTTT. Protein sequence: CASSNTIFGVGGGQPQHF.

This chain uses TRBV9 with TRBJ1-4; D gene unclear. CDR1 and CDR2 from the germline V gene are SGDLS and YYNGEE. Between the trimmed V and J ends, which lost 0 bases and 8 bases, there was a span of 17 bases. The CDR3 is 16 amino acids. The CDR3 region has the DNA TGTGCCAGCAGCGTAGGGGGTCGGGGTCTCGGGGAAAAACTGTTTTTT. Protein sequence: CASSVGGRGLGEKLFF. The full variable domain, rest sourced from reference TRBV9 and TRBJ1-4, is DSGVTQTPKHLITATGQRVTLRCSPRSGDLSVYWYQQSLDQGLQFLIQYYNGEERAKGNILERFSAQQFPDLHSELNLSSLELGDSALYFCASSVGGRGLGEKLFFGSGTQLSVL.